Listed here is a single TCR beta chain. Its antigen is as yet unknown. From germline, CDR1 is SGHDT and CDR2 YYEEEE. The CDR3 is 14 residues long. The V gene lost 5 bases and the J gene lost 1 base, with 12 bases spanning the gap. This sample stems from a study of cytomegalovirus exposure and HLA in healthy donors. Whole-study results and caveats: Analyzed later, association rates of TCRs varied across HLA loci, with DRB1 most and HLA-C fewest. It was only CMV serostatus that was available as immune exposure information.

PCR involved 60 Vbeta and 13 Jbeta primers. Assay used: immunoSEQ multiplex PCR; TCRdb lists only in-frame clones, some missing. Found here are around 60,000 clones; the top ten clones hold less than 4%. This receptor was obtained from a woman aged 18-30 years in good health and CMV-seronegative. The sample consisted of PBMCs. The rearrangement links TRBV5-6 to TRBJ1-2, with D tentatively TRBD1 (6 bases). In DNA form, the CDR3 reads TGTGCCAGCAGTCCACAGGGCAATAACTATGGCTACACCTTC. Its translation is CASSPQGNNYGYTF. Combining the CDR3 with reference TRBV5-6 and TRBJ1-2 gives the whole variable domain DAGVTQSPTHLIKTRGQQVTLRCSPKSGHDTVSWYQQALGQGPQFIFQYYEEEERQRGNFPDRFSGHQFPNYSSELNVNALLLGDSALYLCASSPQGNNYGYTFGSGTRLTVV.